These 2 T cell receptor beta chains originate from one sample sequenced in a study of tumor-infiltrating lymphocytes in primary liver carcinoma. Germline DNA was extracted too, while blood RNA derived from unsorted whole blood. The authors made TCR beta cDNA from roughly 480 ng total RNA with a constant-region primer. Generation of the TCR beta libraries relied on three nested multiplex PCR rounds using slightly modified ARM-PCR. Rounds one and two of PCR, each of roughly 10 cycles, were primed with TRBV1-TRBV30 forward primers and a C-beta reverse primer. One entry per CDR3 protein, called by TCRdb with MiXCR from the multiplex PCR reads. Altogether 300,000 to 350,000 distinct CDR3 sequences are present, 65% being singletons, with the ten largest covering roughly 6%. Sequencing used peripheral blood. These receptors were taken from a man aged 40-49 years with primary liver carcinoma and hepatitis B virus infection.

This clonotype has more than one count but fewer than ten. V is TRBV14 and J is TRBJ2-2; 8 bases line up with TRBD1. This CDR3 comprises 15 residues. Per the germline V gene, CDR1 is SGHDN and CDR2 is FVKESK. With V trimmed by 1 base and J by 7 bases, 5 bases remained unmatched. The CDR3 nucleotides read TGTGCCAGCAGCCAAGTCCCAGGGGGCATCGGGGAGCTGTTTTTT. It specifies CASSQVPGGIGELFF.

As regards this clonotype: One base away lies a much larger clone, so this may be a sequencing read error. The rearrangement uses TRBV12-3 or TRBV12-4 and TRBJ2-7; D possibly corresponds to TRBD2 (6 bases). Trimming removed 3 bases from V and 5 bases from J, with 11 bases in between. The CDR3 contains 13 residues. CDR3 sequence reads: CASSFTSFNEQYF. CDR3 DNA sequence: TGTGCCAGCAGTTTTACTAGCTTCAACGAGCAGTACTTC.